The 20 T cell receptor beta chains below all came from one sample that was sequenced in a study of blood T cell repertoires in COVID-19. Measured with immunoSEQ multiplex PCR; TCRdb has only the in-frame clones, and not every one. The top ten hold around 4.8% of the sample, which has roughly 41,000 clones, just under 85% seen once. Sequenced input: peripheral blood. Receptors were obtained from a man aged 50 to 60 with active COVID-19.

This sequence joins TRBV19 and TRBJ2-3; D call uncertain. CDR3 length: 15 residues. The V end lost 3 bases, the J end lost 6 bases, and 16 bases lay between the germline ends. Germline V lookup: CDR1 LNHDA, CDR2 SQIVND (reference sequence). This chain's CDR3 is CASSIRAGGWDTQYF. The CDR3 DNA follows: TGTGCCAGTAGTATCCGCGCAGGTGGGTGGGATACGCAGTATTTT.

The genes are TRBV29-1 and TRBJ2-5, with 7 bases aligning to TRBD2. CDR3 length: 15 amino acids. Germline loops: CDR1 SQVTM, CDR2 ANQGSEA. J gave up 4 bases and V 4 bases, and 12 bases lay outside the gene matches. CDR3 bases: TGCAGCGTTGGAAAGGGCGGGGGTTCAGGAGAGACCCAGTACTTC. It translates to CSVGKGGGSGETQYF.

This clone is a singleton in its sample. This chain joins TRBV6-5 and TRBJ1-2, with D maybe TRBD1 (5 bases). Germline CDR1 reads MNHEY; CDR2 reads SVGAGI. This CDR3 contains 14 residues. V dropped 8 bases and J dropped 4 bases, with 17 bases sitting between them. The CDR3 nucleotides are TGTGCCAGCCTGGCATGGGGGGTGGTCTATGGCTACACCTTC. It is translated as CASLAWGVVYGYTF.

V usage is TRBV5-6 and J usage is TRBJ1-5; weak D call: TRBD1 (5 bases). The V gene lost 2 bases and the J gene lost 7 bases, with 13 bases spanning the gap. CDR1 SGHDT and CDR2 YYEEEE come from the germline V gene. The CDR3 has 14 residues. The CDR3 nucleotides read TGTGCCAGCAGCTTAGGGGTTTTGGGACAGCCCCAGCATTTT. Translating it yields CASSLGVLGQPQHF. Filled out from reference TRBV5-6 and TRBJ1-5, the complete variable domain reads DAGVTQSPTHLIKTRGQQVTLRCSPKSGHDTVSWYQQALGQGPQFIFQYYEEEERQRGNFPDRFSGHQFPNYSSELNVNALLLGDSALYLCASSLGVLGQPQHFGDGTRLSIL.

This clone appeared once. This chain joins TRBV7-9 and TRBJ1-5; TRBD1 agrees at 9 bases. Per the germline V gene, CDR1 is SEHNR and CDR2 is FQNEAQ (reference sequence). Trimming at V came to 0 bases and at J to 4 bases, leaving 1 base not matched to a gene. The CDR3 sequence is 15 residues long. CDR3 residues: CASSLAGQGNQPQHF. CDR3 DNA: TGTGCCAGCAGCTTAGCTGGACAGGGGAATCAGCCCCAGCATTTT. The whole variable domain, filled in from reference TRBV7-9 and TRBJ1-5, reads DTGVSQNPRHKITKRGQNVTFRCDPISEHNRLYWYRQTLGQGPEFLTYFQNEAQLEKSRLLSDRFSAERPKGSFSTLEIQRTEQGDSAMYLCASSLAGQGNQPQHFGDGTRLSIL.

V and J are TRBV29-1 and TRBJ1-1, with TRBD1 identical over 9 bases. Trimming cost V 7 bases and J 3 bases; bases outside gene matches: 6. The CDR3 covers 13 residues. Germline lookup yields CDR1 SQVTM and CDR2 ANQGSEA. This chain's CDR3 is CSGVRTGDTEAFF. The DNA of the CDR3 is TGCAGCGGCGTTCGGACAGGGGACACTGAAGCTTTCTTT.

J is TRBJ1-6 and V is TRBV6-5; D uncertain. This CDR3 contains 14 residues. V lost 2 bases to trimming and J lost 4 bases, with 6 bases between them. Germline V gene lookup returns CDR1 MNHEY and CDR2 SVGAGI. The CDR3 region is CASSYGIYNSPLHF. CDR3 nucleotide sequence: TGTGCCAGCAGTTACGGCATTTATAATTCACCCCTCCACTTT.

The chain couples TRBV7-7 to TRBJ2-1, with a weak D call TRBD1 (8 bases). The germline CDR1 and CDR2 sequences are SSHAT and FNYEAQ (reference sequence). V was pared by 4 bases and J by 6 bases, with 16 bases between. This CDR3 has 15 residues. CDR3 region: CASSSWTGRANEQFF. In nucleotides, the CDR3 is TGTGCCAGCAGCTCCTGGACAGGGAGGGCCAATGAGCAGTTCTTC.

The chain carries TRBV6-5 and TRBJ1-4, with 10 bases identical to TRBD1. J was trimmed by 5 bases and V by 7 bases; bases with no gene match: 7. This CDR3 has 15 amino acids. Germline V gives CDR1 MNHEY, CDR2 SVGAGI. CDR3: CASTTRTGGNEKLFF. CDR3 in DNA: TGTGCCAGCACTACTCGGACAGGGGGGAATGAAAAACTGTTTTTT.

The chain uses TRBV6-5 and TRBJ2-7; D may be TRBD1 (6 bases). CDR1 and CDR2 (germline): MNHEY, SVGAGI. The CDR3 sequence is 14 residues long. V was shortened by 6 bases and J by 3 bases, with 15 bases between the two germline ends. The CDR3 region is CASRPQGWDYEQYF. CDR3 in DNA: TGTGCCAGCAGGCCCCAGGGGTGGGACTACGAGCAGTACTTC.

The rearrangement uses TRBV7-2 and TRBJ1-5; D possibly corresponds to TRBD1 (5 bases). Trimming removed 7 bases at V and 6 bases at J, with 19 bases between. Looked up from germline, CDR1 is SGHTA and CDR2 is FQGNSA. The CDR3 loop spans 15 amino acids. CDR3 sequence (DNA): TGTGCCAGCACTTCCAAGCCAGGGCAGGGTCAGCCCCAGCATTTT. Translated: CASTSKPGQGQPQHF.

The CDR3 protein is CASRRTSGGLDTQYF. CDR3 in DNA: TGTGCCAGCAGGCGGACTAGCGGGGGTTTAGATACGCAGTATTTT. This chain connects TRBV9 to TRBJ2-3; 13 nucleotides match TRBD2. The junction had 5 bases not matched to a gene; V was cut back by 5 bases and J by 5 bases. This CDR3 region has 15 residues. Germline V gene sequence: CDR1 SGDLS, CDR2 YYNGEE.

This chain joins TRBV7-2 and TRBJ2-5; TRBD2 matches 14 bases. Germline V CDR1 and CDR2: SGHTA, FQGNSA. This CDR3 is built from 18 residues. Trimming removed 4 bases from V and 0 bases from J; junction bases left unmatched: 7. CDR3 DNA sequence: TGTGCCAGCAGCTCGAGACTAGCGGGGGGGCCCCACCAAGAGACCCAGTACTTC. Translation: CASSSRLAGGPHQETQYF.

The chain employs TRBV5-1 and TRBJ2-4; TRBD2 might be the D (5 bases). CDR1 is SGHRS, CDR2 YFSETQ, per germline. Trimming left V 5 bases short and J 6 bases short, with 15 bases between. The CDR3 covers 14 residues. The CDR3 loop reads CASSFSEGRNIQYF. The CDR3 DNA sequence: TGCGCCAGCAGTTTCAGTGAGGGCCGAAACATTCAGTACTTC.

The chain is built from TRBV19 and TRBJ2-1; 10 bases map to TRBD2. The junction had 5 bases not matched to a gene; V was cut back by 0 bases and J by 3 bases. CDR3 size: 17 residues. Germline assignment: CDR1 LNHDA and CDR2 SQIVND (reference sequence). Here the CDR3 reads CASSIDTSGAIYNEQFF. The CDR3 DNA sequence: TGTGCCAGTAGTATAGACACTAGCGGGGCTATCTACAATGAGCAGTTCTTC.

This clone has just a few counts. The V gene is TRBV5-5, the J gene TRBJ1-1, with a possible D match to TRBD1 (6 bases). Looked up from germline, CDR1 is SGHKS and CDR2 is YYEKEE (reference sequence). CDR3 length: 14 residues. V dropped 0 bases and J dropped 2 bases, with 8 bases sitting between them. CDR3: CASSLATGNTEAFF. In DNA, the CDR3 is TGTGCCAGCAGCTTGGCGACAGGAAACACTGAAGCTTTCTTT.

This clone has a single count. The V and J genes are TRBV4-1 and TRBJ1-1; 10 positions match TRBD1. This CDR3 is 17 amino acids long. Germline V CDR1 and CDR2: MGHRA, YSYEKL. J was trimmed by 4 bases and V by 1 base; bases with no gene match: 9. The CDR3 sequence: CASSQGGQGWIPTEAFF. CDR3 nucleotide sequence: TGCGCCAGCAGCCAAGGGGGACAGGGGTGGATCCCCACTGAAGCTTTCTTT.

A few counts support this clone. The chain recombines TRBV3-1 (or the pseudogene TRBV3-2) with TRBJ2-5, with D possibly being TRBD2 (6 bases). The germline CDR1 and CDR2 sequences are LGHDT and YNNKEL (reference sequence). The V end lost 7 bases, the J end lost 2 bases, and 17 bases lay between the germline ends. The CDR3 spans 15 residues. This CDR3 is CASISHGGMQETQYF. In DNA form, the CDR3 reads TGTGCCAGCATCTCGCACGGCGGGATGCAAGAGACCCAGTACTTC.

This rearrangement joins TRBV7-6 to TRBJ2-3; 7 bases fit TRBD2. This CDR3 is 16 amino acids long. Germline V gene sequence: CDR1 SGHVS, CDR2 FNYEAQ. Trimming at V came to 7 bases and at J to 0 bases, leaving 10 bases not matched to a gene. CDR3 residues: CASMLAGASSTDTQYF. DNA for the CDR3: TGTGCCAGCATGCTCGCGGGAGCTTCTAGCACAGATACGCAGTATTTT.

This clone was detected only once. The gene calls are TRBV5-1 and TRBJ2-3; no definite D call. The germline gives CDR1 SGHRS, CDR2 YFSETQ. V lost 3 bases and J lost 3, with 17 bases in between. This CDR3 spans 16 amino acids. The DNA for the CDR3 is TGCGCCAGCAGCTCCCTGGATGGGCAGTTGACAGATACGCAGTATTTT. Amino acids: CASSSLDGQLTDTQYF.